These 14 T cell receptor beta chains share one sample of origin, sequenced in a study of CD8+ T cells in alopecia areata. cDNA prepared by RNA extraction and subsequent reverse transcription served as the template for sequencing. Some clones are missing from TCRdb's copy, which holds only in-frame ones; the method was immunoSEQ multiplex PCR. The sample carries 110,000 to 150,000 clones, less than 75% recorded once. Sequenced input: CD8+ T cells sorted from blood. Receptor source: a human donor in good health.

The J gene is TRBJ2-7, the V gene TRBV14, with no clear D. Germline V gene sequence: CDR1 SGHDN, CDR2 FVKESK. Trimming pared 6 bases from V and 3 bases from J, leaving 6 bases between. The CDR3 is 11 amino acids. The DNA for the CDR3 is TGTGCCAGCAGACAGTACTACGAGCAGTACTTC. It translates to CASRQYYEQYF.

The chain recombines TRBV9 with TRBJ2-7; the D is unclear. This CDR3 comprises 14 residues. The V end lost 0 bases, the J end lost 0 bases, and 7 bases lay between the germline ends. CDR1 and CDR2 from the germline V gene are SGDLS and YYNGEE. CDR3 in amino acids: CASSVAASSYEQYF. The CDR3 nucleotides read TGTGCCAGCAGCGTAGCGGCAAGCTCCTACGAGCAGTACTTC.

The chain carries TRBV27 and TRBJ2-2; D could derive from TRBD1 or TRBD2 (5 bases each). V lost 2 bases, J lost 8 bases, and 12 bases lay in between. This CDR3 is built from 14 residues. Germline V gene data show CDR1 as MNHEY and CDR2 as SMNVEV (reference sequence). CDR3 loop: CASSLGDHIGELFF. CDR3 coding DNA: TGTGCCAGCAGTTTAGGGGACCACATTGGGGAGCTGTTTTTT.

V is TRBV27 and J is TRBJ2-1, with 7 nucleotides matching TRBD1. The V and J ends lost 6 bases and 3 bases, in that order; junction bases with no gene match: 8. The CDR3 totals 15 residues. Germline-derived CDR1 and CDR2 are MNHEY and SMNVEV (reference sequence). In DNA form, the CDR3 reads TGTGCCAGCAGCTACGAGGACAGGAACTACAATGAGCAGTTCTTC. Encoded protein: CASSYEDRNYNEQFF.

This clone came up a few times. The J gene is TRBJ2-6, the V gene TRBV7-6; D is ambiguous. With 2 bases removed from V and 0 bases from J, the gap between germline ends came to 5 bases. The CDR3 runs to 15 residues. From germline, CDR1 is SGHVS and CDR2 FNYEAQ. The CDR3 sequence: CASSLTASGANVLTF. The CDR3 coding sequence is TGTGCCAGCAGCTTAACAGCCTCTGGGGCCAACGTCCTGACTTTC.

The rearrangement links TRBV30 to TRBJ2-2; D possibly corresponds to TRBD2 (5 bases). The ends were cut back, 1 base at V and 0 bases at J, with 9 bases in the middle. Germline CDR1 is GTSNPN and CDR2 is SVGIG (reference sequence). CDR3 length equals 15 residues. The CDR3 region is CAWSDGVANTGELFF. The CDR3 bases are TGTGCCTGGAGTGACGGGGTGGCGAACACCGGGGAGCTGTTTTTT.

In this sample, this clone turned up a few times. The chain employs TRBV25-1 and TRBJ2-3; no firm D call. Germline V gene data show CDR1 as MGHDK and CDR2 as SYGVNS. Trimming took off 6 bases at V and 0 bases at J, with 4 bases between the two ends. This CDR3 has 12 amino acids. The CDR3 spells CASRPSTDTQYF. The CDR3 DNA is TGTGCCAGCAGACCTAGCACAGATACGCAGTATTTT.

A few counts support this clone. This sequence joins TRBV4-1 and TRBJ2-2; perhaps TRBD1 as D (5 bases). V lost 4 bases to trimming and J lost 5 bases, with 8 bases between them. Germline loops: CDR1 MGHRA, CDR2 YSYEKL. The CDR3 totals 13 residues. The chain's CDR3 is CASSLQGTGELFF. The CDR3 DNA is TGCGCCAGCAGCCTCCAGGGTACCGGGGAGCTGTTTTTT.

This clone has just a few counts. The chain carries TRBV29-1 and TRBJ2-7, with 7 bases lining up with TRBD2. CDR1 and CDR2 (germline): SQVTM, ANQGSEA. The trim removed 2 bases at V and 6 bases at J, leaving 16 bases unmatched. There are 16 residues in the CDR3. The CDR3, as DNA: TGCAGCGTTGAATATAGAAAAGCGGGACGGGCTACCGAGCAGTACTTC. Translating it yields CSVEYRKAGRATEQYF.

The chain links TRBV29-1 to TRBJ2-3; D perhaps matches TRBD2 (6 bases). V was shortened by 0 bases and J by 0 bases, with 10 bases between the two germline ends. Germline V gene data show CDR1 as SQVTM and CDR2 as ANQGSEA. The CDR3 totals 15 residues. As DNA, the CDR3 is TGCAGCGTTGAAGAATCGGGGACTAGCACAGATACGCAGTATTTT. It yields the protein CSVEESGTSTDTQYF.

The chain recombines TRBV27 with TRBJ2-3; possible D gene TRBD1, 5 bases. V lost 1 base and J 5 bases, leaving 19 bases between the germline ends. The CDR3 loop spans 17 amino acids. CDR1 and CDR2 (germline): MNHEY, SMNVEV (reference sequence). The CDR3 region is CASSLYHRSDDGDTQYF. CDR3 in DNA: TGTGCCAGCAGTTTATATCACAGGTCGGACGACGGAGATACGCAGTATTTT.

This clone was counted a single time. The chain is built from TRBV6-1 and TRBJ2-1; D perhaps matches TRBD1 (6 bases). The CDR3 has 13 residues. The V end lost 8 bases, the J end lost 6 bases, and 14 bases lay between the germline ends. Germline CDR1 and CDR2: MNHNS and SASEGT. The CDR3 region is CASCAGTSNEQFF. The DNA for the CDR3 is TGTGCCAGCTGCGCCGGGACAAGCAATGAGCAGTTCTTC.

The rearrangement joins TRBV29-1 to TRBJ2-7; 7 nucleotides agree with TRBD1. This CDR3 comprises 13 residues. The V and J ends lost 6 bases and 0 bases, in that order; junction bases with no gene match: 5. Germline lookup yields CDR1 SQVTM and CDR2 ANQGSEA. Here the CDR3 reads CSVTGEHSYEQYF. As DNA, the CDR3 is TGCAGCGTCACAGGGGAACACTCCTACGAGCAGTACTTC.

This chain connects TRBV6-5 to TRBJ1-2; tentative D call: TRBD1 (5 bases). This CDR3 region has 13 residues. Germline loops: CDR1 MNHEY, CDR2 SVGAGI. V lost 7 bases to trimming and J lost 4 bases, with 13 bases between them. The CDR3 DNA reads as TGTGCCAGCATTCAGGGCCAGGCCTATGGCTACACCTTC. It specifies CASIQGQAYGYTF.